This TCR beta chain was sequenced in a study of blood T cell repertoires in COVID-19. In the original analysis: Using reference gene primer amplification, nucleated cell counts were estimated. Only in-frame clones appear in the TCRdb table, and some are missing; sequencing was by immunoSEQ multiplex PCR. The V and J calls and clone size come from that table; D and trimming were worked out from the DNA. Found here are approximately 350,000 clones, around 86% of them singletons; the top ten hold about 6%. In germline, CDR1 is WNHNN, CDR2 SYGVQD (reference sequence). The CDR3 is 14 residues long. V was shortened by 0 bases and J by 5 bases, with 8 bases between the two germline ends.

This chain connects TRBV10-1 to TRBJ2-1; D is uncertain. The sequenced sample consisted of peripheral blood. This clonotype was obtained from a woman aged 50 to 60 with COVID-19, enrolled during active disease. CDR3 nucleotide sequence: TGCGCCAGCAGTGAGTCGGTACAGCACAATGAGCAGTTCTTC. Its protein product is CASSESVQHNEQFF.